Listed below are T cell receptor beta chains from one sample, sequenced in a study of blood T cells in healthy people across ages. Each CDR3 protein gets one entry after TCRdb re-called the 5' RACE reads with MiXCR. The repertoire holds fewer than 2,000,000 distinct CDR3 sequences, with about 39% as singletons. Input material: blood. The receptor source for this set is a human donor in good health. The CDR3 runs from the conserved cysteine through the conserved F or W. A D gene is named only where the DNA matches it firmly. Expanded clones get a size class; other rows say once, few or many, or leave the size out.

D gene	V gene	J gene	clone size	CDR3 DNA	CDR3 protein
.	TRBV7-2	TRBJ2-1	.	TGTGCCAGCGGCTTAGCGTGGGGTGGGCAGTTCTTC	CASGLAWGGQFF
.	TRBV5-6	TRBJ2-1	many	TGTGCCAGCAGCCAGCAAAACTACAATGAGCAGTTCTTC	CASSQQNYNEQFF
.	TRBV7-9	TRBJ1-1	.	TGTGCCAGCAGCTCCGAAAGAGACACTGAAGCTTTCTTT	CASSSERDTEAFF
.	TRBV7-2	TRBJ2-5	.	TGTGCCAGCAGCTCCTACACGGGGAGCGTGGGGGAGACCCAGTACTTC	CASSSYTGSVGETQYF
.	TRBV7-2	TRBJ2-7	few	TGTGCCAGCAGCCTTTCAAACAATTGGCGCTACGAGCAGTACTTC	CASSLSNNWRYEQYF
TRBD2	TRBV20-1	TRBJ2-1	many	TGCAGTCTACCCGTCCGACTAGCGGCGGACAATGAGCAGTTCTTC	CSLPVRLAADNEQFF
.	TRBV29-1	TRBJ2-3	few	TGCAGCGCCGTACGGGGGAGAAGCACAGATACGCAGTATTTT	CSAVRGRSTDTQYF
.	TRBV6-5	TRBJ2-1	few	TGTGCCAGCAGTTACGGGCAGCTCCCCGCCAATGAGCAGTTCTTC	CASSYGQLPANEQFF
.	TRBV7-2	TRBJ1-2	few	TGTGCCAGCAGCTTCAAGGGGAACTATGGCTACACCTTC	CASSFKGNYGYTF
.	TRBV7-2	TRBJ1-2	few	TGTGCCAGCAGCTTAGGGGAGACAGTCTATGGCTACACCTTC	CASSLGETVYGYTF
TRBD2	TRBV2	TRBJ2-1	.	TGTGCCCGTAGCGGGGGACGCTCCTACAATGAGCAGTTCTTC	CARSGGRSYNEQFF
TRBD1	TRBV7-2	TRBJ1-2	.	TGTGCCAGCAGCTGGACAGGGCCAAACTATGGCCACACCTTC	CASSWTGPNYGHTF
.	TRBV4-3	TRBJ2-5	.	TGCGCCAGCAGCCAAGATAAGGCACTGGGGAGTAGTGAGCAGTACTTC	CASSQDKALGSSEQYF
.	TRBV4-1	TRBJ2-7	few	TGCGCCAGCAGCCAAGACCAGAGCTACGAGCAGTACTTC	CASSQDQSYEQYF
.	TRBV7-9	TRBJ2-7	few	TGTGCCAGCAGCTCCGGGATGAGCGTCTACGAGCAGTACTTC	CASSSGMSVYEQYF
TRBD2	TRBV4-3	TRBJ2-1	once	TGCGCCAGCAGCCAAGATTTTCGGGGGGGCATAAGCTCCTACAATGAGCAGTTCTTC	CASSQDFRGGISSYNEQFF
TRBD2	TRBV7-2	TRBJ2-5	.	TGTGCCAGCAGCTCAGATAGCGGGGGGGCTGAGACCCAGTACTTC	CASSSDSGGAETQYF
.	TRBV11-2	TRBJ2-1	.	TGTGCCAGCAGCTTAGGGATCTCGGGGATCGATGAGCAGTTCTTC	CASSLGISGIDEQFF
.	TRBV5-6	TRBJ2-1	.	TGTGCCAGCAGCTCCGGGATCCCCTACAATGAGCAGTTCTTC	CASSSGIPYNEQFF
.	TRBV2	TRBJ1-2	few	TGTGCCAGCTCCCAGTTAGGACGGGGCTATGGCTACACCTTC	CASSQLGRGYGYTF
.	TRBV3-1	TRBJ1-1	.	TGTGCCAGCAGCCAGGACGGGGAAACTGAAGCTTTCTTT	CASSQDGETEAFF
TRBD2	TRBV7-7	TRBJ2-3	few	TGTGCCAGCAGCCGAACTCTTCTGACTAGCGGAGACACAGATACGCAGTATTTT	CASSRTLLTSGDTDTQYF
.	TRBV7-6	TRBJ1-4	once	TGTGCCAGCAGCTTAGGACAGAATAATGAAAAACGGTTTTTT	CASSLGQNNEKRFF
.	TRBV6-2/TRBV6-3	TRBJ2-7	.	TGTGCCAGCAGTTACCAATACCCATCCTACGAGCAGTACTTC	CASSYQYPSYEQYF
TRBD1	TRBV12-3/TRBV12-4	TRBJ2-5	.	TGTGCCAGCAGCCGCGGACAGGCGGAGACCCAGTACTTC	CASSRGQAETQYF
TRBD1	TRBV5-1	TRBJ1-6	.	TGCGCCAGCAGTCCTACCGGGACAGAGGCTTCACCCCTCCACTTT	CASSPTGTEASPLHF
.	TRBV27	TRBJ2-3	few	TGTGCCAGCAGCTGGAGTGTCGAAACAGATACGCAGTATTTT	CASSWSVETDTQYF
.	TRBV29-1	TRBJ2-1	.	TGCAGCGTTAATGCGGGACGGTACAATGAGCAGTTCTTC	CSVNAGRYNEQFF
.	TRBV20-1	TRBJ2-4	.	TGCAGTGCTAGAGATTGGGCAGTGGTAGCCAAAAACATTCAGTACTTC	CSARDWAVVAKNIQYF
.	TRBV20-1	TRBJ2-7	.	TGCAGTGCTAGTCGACTAGTAAATCTCTACGAGCAGTACTTC	CSASRLVNLYEQYF
TRBD2	TRBV7-2	TRBJ2-1	.	TGTGCCAGCAGCTTAGGGTTAGCGGGGGGGCCGTTAAATGAGCAGTTCTTC	CASSLGLAGGPLNEQFF
TRBD2	TRBV11-2	TRBJ2-1	few	TGTGCCAGCAGCTTAGAGCTAGGCGGGGGACCCTACAATGAGCAGTTCTTC	CASSLELGGGPYNEQFF
.	TRBV10-3	TRBJ1-1	.	TGTGCCATCAGCCCCGGACTCCAGGTGGTAGAAGCTTTCTTT	CAISPGLQVVEAFF
TRBD1	TRBV6-1	TRBJ1-5	few	TGTGCCAGCAGCCGGGACAGGGGGACGGCTAGCAATCAGCCCCAGCATTTT	CASSRDRGTASNQPQHF
.	TRBV4-3	TRBJ1-2	.	TGCGCCAGCAGCCAAGGCCAGAGACTGGGATACACCTTC	CASSQGQRLGYTF
.	TRBV7-2	TRBJ2-5	.	TGTGCCAGCAGCCCCCGGGGGCCTCTCCAAGAGACCCAGTACTTC	CASSPRGPLQETQYF
.	TRBV18	TRBJ2-7	.	TGTGCCAGCTCACCACCTCTAATCTCCTACGAGCAGTACTTC	CASSPPLISYEQYF